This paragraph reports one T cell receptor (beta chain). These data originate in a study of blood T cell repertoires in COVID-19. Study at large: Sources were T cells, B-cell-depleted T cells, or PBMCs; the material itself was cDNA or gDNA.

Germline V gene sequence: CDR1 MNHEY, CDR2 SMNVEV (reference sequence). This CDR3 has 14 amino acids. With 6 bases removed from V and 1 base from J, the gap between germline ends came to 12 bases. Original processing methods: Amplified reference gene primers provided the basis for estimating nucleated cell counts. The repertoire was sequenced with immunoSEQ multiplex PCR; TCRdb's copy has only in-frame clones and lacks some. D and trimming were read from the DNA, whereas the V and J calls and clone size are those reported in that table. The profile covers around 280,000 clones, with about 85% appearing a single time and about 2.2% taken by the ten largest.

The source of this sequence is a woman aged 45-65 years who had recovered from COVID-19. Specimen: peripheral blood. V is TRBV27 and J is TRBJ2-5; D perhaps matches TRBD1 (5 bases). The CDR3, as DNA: TGTGCCAGCAGGACAGTGGGCCTCCAAGAGACCCAGTACTTC. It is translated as CASRTVGLQETQYF.